This is a list of T cell receptor beta chains from one sample in a study of blood T cell repertoires in COVID-19. The protocol was immunoSEQ multiplex PCR, while the TCRdb copy is restricted to in-frame clones and leaves out a portion. This table holds approximately 240,000 clones, roughly four fifths found once. The sample consisted of peripheral blood. These TCRs come from a woman younger than 45 who had recovered from COVID-19. Each CDR3 is given with its conserved first and last residue. The order of the fields is J gene, V gene, clone size, D gene, CDR3 DNA, CDR3 protein. D genes are given only for firm matches. Part of the rows lack a size; the others show once, few, many or a class for expanded clones.

j_call: TRBJ2-7
v_call: TRBV5-1
clone_size: .
d_call: TRBD2
cdr3_nt: TGCGCCAGCAGCCCGATAGCGGGAGGAGGAGGGTTCGAGCAGTACTTC
cdr3_aa: CASSPIAGGGGFEQYF

j_call: TRBJ2-7
v_call: TRBV30
clone_size: .
d_call: .
cdr3_nt: TGTGCCTGGAGTCGGGGGATTGGCTCCTACGAGCAGTACTTC
cdr3_aa: CAWSRGIGSYEQYF

j_call: TRBJ1-5
v_call: TRBV2
clone_size: .
d_call: TRBD1
cdr3_nt: TGTGCCAGCAGTGTGAGATTGGACAGGGATGGCCAGCCCCAGCATTTT
cdr3_aa: CASSVRLDRDGQPQHF

j_call: TRBJ2-7
v_call: TRBV19
clone_size: .
d_call: .
cdr3_nt: TGTGCCAGTAGTATACGGGACACCCGGGGCGAGCAGTACTTC
cdr3_aa: CASSIRDTRGEQYF

j_call: TRBJ2-2
v_call: TRBV19
clone_size: .
d_call: TRBD1
cdr3_nt: TGTGCCAGTAGTATCTTGGGACAGGGGGCAATAGGCGGGGAGCTGTTTTTT
cdr3_aa: CASSILGQGAIGGELFF

j_call: TRBJ2-1
v_call: TRBV5-1
clone_size: .
d_call: .
cdr3_nt: TGCGCCAGCAGCTTGGATCCTGGGAGGTATGAGCAGTTCTTC
cdr3_aa: CASSLDPGRYEQFF

j_call: TRBJ2-7
v_call: TRBV27
clone_size: .
d_call: TRBD1
cdr3_nt: TGTGCCAGCGGTCTGGGACAGTACTACGAGCAGTACTTC
cdr3_aa: CASGLGQYYEQYF

j_call: TRBJ1-5
v_call: TRBV6-1
clone_size: few
d_call: TRBD1
cdr3_nt: TGTGCCAGCAGTGATCCCCAGGGGGTCTATCAGCCCCAGCATTTT
cdr3_aa: CASSDPQGVYQPQHF

j_call: TRBJ1-3
v_call: TRBV10-3
clone_size: .
d_call: .
cdr3_nt: TGTGCCATCAGTGTGAGCTCTGGAAACACCATATATTTT
cdr3_aa: CAISVSSGNTIYF

j_call: TRBJ2-1
v_call: TRBV19
clone_size: .
d_call: TRBD2
cdr3_nt: TGTGCCAGTAGTATAGATCGGGGAGGGAAGGACAATGAGCAGTTCTTC
cdr3_aa: CASSIDRGGKDNEQFF

j_call: TRBJ1-2
v_call: TRBV7-9
clone_size: few
d_call: TRBD1
cdr3_nt: TGTGCCAGCAGCTACCTTCCGACAGGGGGCTTGGGGTATGGCTACACCTTC
cdr3_aa: CASSYLPTGGLGYGYTF

j_call: TRBJ1-2
v_call: TRBV6-5
clone_size: .
d_call: .
cdr3_nt: TGTGCCAGCAGTTACTCGATCGAAGGAGGCTATGGCTACACCTTC
cdr3_aa: CASSYSIEGGYGYTF

j_call: TRBJ2-3
v_call: TRBV28
clone_size: .
d_call: TRBD2
cdr3_nt: TGTGCCAGCGCCGGCGGGAGTGCCACAGATACGCAGTATTTT
cdr3_aa: CASAGGSATDTQYF

j_call: TRBJ2-7
v_call: TRBV24-1
clone_size: few
d_call: TRBD2
cdr3_nt: TGTGCCACCAGTGATATCGGACTAGCCGATACGTGGAAGCAGTACTTC
cdr3_aa: CATSDIGLADTWKQYF

j_call: TRBJ2-1
v_call: TRBV24-1
clone_size: .
d_call: TRBD2
cdr3_nt: TGTGCCACCAGTGACCCTCTAGCGGGGCTCTACAATGAGCAGTTCTTC
cdr3_aa: CATSDPLAGLYNEQFF

j_call: TRBJ2-3
v_call: TRBV30
clone_size: .
d_call: TRBD2
cdr3_nt: TGTGCCTGGAGTAGACTAGCGGGAGTTGATACGCAGTATTTT
cdr3_aa: CAWSRLAGVDTQYF

j_call: TRBJ2-7
v_call: TRBV28
clone_size: few
d_call: TRBD1
cdr3_nt: TGTGCCAGCAGTATACCTGGGACAGGGGGCATCCGCGAGCAGTACTTC
cdr3_aa: CASSIPGTGGIREQYF

j_call: TRBJ1-5
v_call: TRBV4-1
clone_size: .
d_call: .
cdr3_nt: TGCGCCAGCAGCCAATCGGGGAATAGCAATCAGCCCCAGCATTTT
cdr3_aa: CASSQSGNSNQPQHF

j_call: TRBJ2-5
v_call: TRBV15
clone_size: .
d_call: TRBD1
cdr3_nt: TGTGCCACCACCTTAGACAGGGGACAAGAGACCCAGTACTTC
cdr3_aa: CATTLDRGQETQYF

j_call: TRBJ2-5
v_call: TRBV2
clone_size: .
d_call: TRBD1
cdr3_nt: TGTGCCAGCAGGGAACGACAGGGGGCGGGGGAGACCCAGTACTTC
cdr3_aa: CASRERQGAGETQYF

j_call: TRBJ1-4
v_call: TRBV11-2
clone_size: .
d_call: .
cdr3_nt: TGTGCCAGCAGCTTAATTGGCGAAAAACTGTTTTTT
cdr3_aa: CASSLIGEKLFF

j_call: TRBJ1-1
v_call: TRBV6-1
clone_size: .
d_call: TRBD1
cdr3_nt: TGTGCCAGCAGTGAAGGACAGGGAATATTCACGGAAGCTTTCTTT
cdr3_aa: CASSEGQGIFTEAFF

j_call: TRBJ2-1
v_call: TRBV7-3
clone_size: many
d_call: TRBD2
cdr3_nt: TGTGCCAGCAGCTTAACAGTATGGACTAGGGACAATGAGCAGTTCTTC
cdr3_aa: CASSLTVWTRDNEQFF

j_call: TRBJ1-1
v_call: TRBV5-1
clone_size: .
d_call: .
cdr3_nt: TGCGCCAGCAGAATCGGGGGGGCTGAAACTGAAGCTTTCTTT
cdr3_aa: CASRIGGAETEAFF